This TCR beta chain was captured by sequencing in a study of blood T cell repertoires in COVID-19 (dated by TCRdb to 2018 to 2021). Notes on the research overall: Samples from collaborators originated in the United States, Italy and Spain and spanned both the acute and convalescent phases of COVID-19. Deeply sampled blood TCRbeta repertoires from subjects exposed to, actively infected with, or recovered from COVID-19 were included in the dataset. The sample metadata nearly always contained a de-identified subject ID, COVID-19 status, age in years and sex. Samples came from the ongoing ImmuneRACE study (first 160 participants) plus 1,254 subjects from 6 global collaborators. The repertoires were made available in a free public database intended to serve as a resource for research on the immune response to SARS-CoV-2. Where available, HLA class I and class II types were taken from metadata supplied by the sample provider and were not determined by assay-based typing. The prospective study material was composed of cDNA or gDNA derived from T cells, B-cell-depleted T cells, or PBMCs. Overall study results and their limits: The quantity of clinical and demographic metadata differed by source and by participant and was supplied without curation.

Including cysteine and phenylalanine, the CDR3 has 18 amino acids. The only DNA kept is the CDR3, 54 bases in frame from the first base. V is cut by 0 bases and J by 1 base, and the space between the germline ends is 16 bases. The collaborating institutions used their own protocols to collect whole blood in K2EDTA tubes. Collaborator samples were shipped for TCRbeta analysis as frozen whole blood, isolated PBMCs, or DNA extracted from either sample type. The immunoSEQ Assay, a bias-controlled multiplex PCR, was used to amplify TCRbeta CDR3 regions from genomic DNA. Processing in the source paper ran as follows. Nucleated cell counts per sample were estimated from amplification of reference gene primers within the assay. To quantify the absolute abundance of each unique TCRbeta CDR3 rearrangement, sequence reads were collapsed and filtered. For each sample, productive Simpson clonality was calculated by taking the square root of Simpson's diversity index across productive rearrangements. This is the immuneACCESS table as TCRdb keeps it, with only in-frame sequences that have V and J called. A part of the clones is gone; compared with another copy, unresolved V genes explain less than half, and the rest is unexplained. The DNA gave D and trimming, while V, J and clone size come from that table. This sample holds around 260,000 clones; 85% were observed only once. The leading ten clones occupy more than 10% of the sample.

Concerning this clone: The target of this receptor is not known. Base qualities were left out, and no much larger clone turns up one base away.

Rearrangement joined TRBV23-1 to TRBJ2-1; the D gene remains uncertain. TRBV23-1 is given ORF status, its function remaining uncertain. Sequenced material: peripheral blood. The TCR sequence derives from a human donor in a cohort sampled during active COVID-19. The nucleotides read TGCGCCAGCAGTCAATCGGTGGTCCAGCACAGATCCTACAATGAGCAGTTCTTC. Translated, it gives CASSQSVVQHRSYNEQFF.